Shown below are 3 T cell receptor beta chains from a single sample sequenced in a study of spatial heterogeneity in lung cancer. Time point described: sample taken at primary tumor resection. Sequencing of whole RNA from tumor, nontumor lung or frozen PBMC involved no sorting. Each CDR3 protein gets one entry after TCRdb re-called the 5' RACE reads with MiXCR. The sample has under 15,000 distinct CDR3 sequences; 3.9% are singletons. The sample was PBMCs, taken at surgery. All receptors come from a male donor with early-stage non-small cell lung cancer.

This clonotype was picked up many times. Within a library made for alpha chains, this beta chain is off target, and its count is uninformative. This sequence joins TRBV25-1 and TRBJ1-3; 9 nucleotides match TRBD1. With V trimmed by 4 bases and J by 4 bases, 8 bases remained unmatched. The germline CDR1 and CDR2 sequences are MGHDK and SYGVNS. There are 16 residues in the CDR3. The CDR3 loop is CASSAWTGAAGNTIYF. The DNA of the CDR3 is TGTGCCAGCAGTGCATGGACAGGGGCGGCGGGAAACACCATATATTTT.

This clonotype was detected many times. Within a library made for alpha chains, this beta chain is off target, and its count is uninformative. The rearrangement joins TRBV15 to TRBJ2-3, with D uncertain. CDR3 size: 14 residues. Trimming shortened V by 3 bases and J by 1 base, and 8 bases separated the two germline ends. Germline V gene data show CDR1 as LNHNV and CDR2 as YYDKDF (reference sequence). In DNA, the CDR3 is TGTGCCACCAGCAGGGGCTTAGGCACAGATACGCAGTATTTT. Its translation: CATSRGLGTDTQYF.

This clonotype is judged medium-sized. This beta chain represents an off-target read in a library built for alpha chains; its size is of limited meaning. CDR3 sequence reads: CASSSFSPEAFF. In DNA form, the CDR3 reads TGTGCCAGCAGCTCCTTTAGCCCTGAAGCTTTCTTT. The V call is TRBV7-2, the J call TRBJ1-1; D uncertain. Germline V gene sequence: CDR1 SGHTA, CDR2 FQGNSA. The ends were cut back, 4 bases at V and 6 bases at J, with 9 bases in the middle. The CDR3 runs to 12 residues.